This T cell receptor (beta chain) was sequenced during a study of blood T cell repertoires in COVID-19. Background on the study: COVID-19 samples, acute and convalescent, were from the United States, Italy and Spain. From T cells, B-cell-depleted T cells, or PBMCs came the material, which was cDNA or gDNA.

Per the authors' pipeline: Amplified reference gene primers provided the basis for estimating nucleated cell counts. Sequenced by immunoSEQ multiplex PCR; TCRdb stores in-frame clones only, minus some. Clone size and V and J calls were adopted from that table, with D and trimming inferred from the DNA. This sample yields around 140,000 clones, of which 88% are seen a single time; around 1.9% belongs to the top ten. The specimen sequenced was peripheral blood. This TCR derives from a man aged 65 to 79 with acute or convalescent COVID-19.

CDR3 DNA sequence: TGTGCCAGTGGACTAGCGGGGGAGTACGAGCAGTACTTC. This sequence encodes CASGLAGEYEQYF. The chain employs TRBV5-4 and TRBJ2-7, with TRBD2 matching 13 bases. The CDR3 covers 13 residues. V shed 8 bases, J shed 4 bases, and the junction held 3 bases outside the gene matches. Germline-derived CDR1 and CDR2 are SGHNT and YYREEE (reference sequence).